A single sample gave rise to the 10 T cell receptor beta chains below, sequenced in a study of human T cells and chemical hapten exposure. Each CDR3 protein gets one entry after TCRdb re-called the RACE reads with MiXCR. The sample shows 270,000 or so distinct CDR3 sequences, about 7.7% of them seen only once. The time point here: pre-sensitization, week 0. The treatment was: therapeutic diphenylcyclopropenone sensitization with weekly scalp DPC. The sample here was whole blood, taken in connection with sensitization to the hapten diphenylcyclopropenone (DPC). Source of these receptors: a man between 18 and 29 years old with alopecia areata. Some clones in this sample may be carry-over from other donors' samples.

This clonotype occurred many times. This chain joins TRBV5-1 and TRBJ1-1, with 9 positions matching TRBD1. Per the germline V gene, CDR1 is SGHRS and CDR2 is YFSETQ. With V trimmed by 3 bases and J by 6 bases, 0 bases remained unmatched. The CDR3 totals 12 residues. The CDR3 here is CASSWDRAEAFF. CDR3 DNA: TGCGCCAGCAGCTGGGACAGGGCTGAAGCTTTCTTT.

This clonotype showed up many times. The CDR3 reads CAISESRAEGYEQFF. In nucleotides, the CDR3 is TGTGCCATCAGTGAGTCGAGGGCCGAGGGCTATGAGCAGTTCTTC. The genes are TRBV10-3 and TRBJ2-1, with D perhaps matching TRBD2 (5 bases). Trimming shortened V by 0 bases and J by 8 bases, and 14 bases separated the two germline ends. This CDR3 has 15 residues. Germline V CDR1 and CDR2: ENHRY, SYGVKD.

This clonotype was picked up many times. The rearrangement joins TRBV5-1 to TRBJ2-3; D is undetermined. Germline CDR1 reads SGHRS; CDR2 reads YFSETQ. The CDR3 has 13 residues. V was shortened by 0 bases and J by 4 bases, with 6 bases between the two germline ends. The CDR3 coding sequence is TGCGCCAGCAGCTTGGCCGTCCCAGATACGCAGTATTTT. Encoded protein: CASSLAVPDTQYF.

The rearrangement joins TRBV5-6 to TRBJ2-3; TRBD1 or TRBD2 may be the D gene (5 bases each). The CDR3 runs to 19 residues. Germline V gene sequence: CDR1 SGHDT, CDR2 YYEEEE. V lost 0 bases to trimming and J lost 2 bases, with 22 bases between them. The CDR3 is CASSLGGALLIVHTDTQYF. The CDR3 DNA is TGTGCCAGCAGCTTGGGAGGGGCGCTTCTTATAGTTCACACAGATACGCAGTATTTT.

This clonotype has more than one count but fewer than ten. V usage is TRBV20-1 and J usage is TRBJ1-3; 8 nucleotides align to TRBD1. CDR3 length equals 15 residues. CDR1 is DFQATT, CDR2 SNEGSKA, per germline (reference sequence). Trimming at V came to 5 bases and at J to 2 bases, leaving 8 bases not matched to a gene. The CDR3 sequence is CSAEGQVGAGNTIYF. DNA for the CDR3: TGCAGTGCTGAGGGACAGGTCGGGGCTGGAAACACCATATATTTT.

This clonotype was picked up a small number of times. CDR3 protein: CASSVTASPNQPQHF. CDR3 nucleotide sequence: TGTGCCAGCAGCGTGACTGCATCCCCCAATCAGCCCCAGCATTTT. The V and J genes are TRBV12-3 or TRBV12-4 and TRBJ1-5, with D unresolved. The CDR3 has 15 residues. The V end was cut by 6 bases, the J end by 3 bases, with 15 bases between.

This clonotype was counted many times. CDR3 nucleotide sequence: TGTGCCAGCTCAGACGACAAGCATGGTTCACCCCTCCACTTT. Protein sequence: CASSDDKHGSPLHF. V usage is TRBV18 and J usage is TRBJ1-6, with unresolved D. CDR1 is KGHSH, CDR2 LQKENI, per germline. This CDR3 is built from 14 residues. V lost 5 bases and J 9 bases, leaving 14 bases between the germline ends.

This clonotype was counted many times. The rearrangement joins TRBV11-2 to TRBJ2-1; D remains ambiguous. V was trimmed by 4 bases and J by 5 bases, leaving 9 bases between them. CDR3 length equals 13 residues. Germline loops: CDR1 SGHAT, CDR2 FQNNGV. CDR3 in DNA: TGTGCCAGCAGCTCTAATAGGGACAATGAGCAGTTCTTC. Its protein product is CASSSNRDNEQFF.

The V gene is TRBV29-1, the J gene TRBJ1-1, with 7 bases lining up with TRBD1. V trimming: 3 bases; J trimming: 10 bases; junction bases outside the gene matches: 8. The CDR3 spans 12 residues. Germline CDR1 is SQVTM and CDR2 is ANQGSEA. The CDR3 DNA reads TGCAGCGTTGATACAGGGGAGTGGAGAGCTTTCTTT. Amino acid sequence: CSVDTGEWRAFF.

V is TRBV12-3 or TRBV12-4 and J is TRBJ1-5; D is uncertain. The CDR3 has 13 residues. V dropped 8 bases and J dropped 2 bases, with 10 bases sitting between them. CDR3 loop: CASRGEGNQPQHF. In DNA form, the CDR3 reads TGTGCCAGCCGGGGTGAGGGCAATCAGCCCCAGCATTTT.